The T cell receptor beta chain under discussion was sequenced for a study of cytomegalovirus exposure and HLA in healthy donors. Whole-study results and caveats: There were some public TCRs occurring in many donors, but most TCR sequences were rare. In a later analysis, first-cohort TCR clusters were found to tend to co-occur in the roughly 120 validation repertoires.

Turning to this clone: Its target is unknown.

This CDR3 contains 14 residues. V lost 6 bases, J lost 0 bases, and 8 bases lay in between. Germline V gives CDR1 MNHNS, CDR2 SASEGT. Here immunoSEQ multiplex PCR was the method, and the copy in TCRdb shows in-frame clones only, minus some. The data contain about 240,000 clones, roughly 86% of them singletons. The study drew the donors from its roughly 110-subject validation cohort, separate from the approximately 700-subject first cohort. The sequence came from a young woman in good health and CMV-seropositive. The genes are TRBV6-1 and TRBJ1-4; D ambiguous. The sequenced material came from PBMCs. The CDR3 spells CASSQRATNEKLFF. CDR3 in DNA: TGTGCCAGCAGCCAACGGGCAACTAATGAAAAACTGTTTTTT.